This TCR beta chain was obtained from a study of CD8+ T cells in alopecia areata. This clone came up a few times. Antigen unknown. RNA was isolated and reverse transcribed to cDNA, the sequencing template. TCRdb's table, derived via immunoSEQ multiplex PCR, lists solely in-frame clones and lacks some. The table shows 200,000 to 250,000 clones, with about 53% occurring only once. This CDR3 region has 14 residues. Trimming left V 2 bases short and J 5 bases short, with 12 bases between. Notes on the study in general: Possibly as an HLA-related effect, TCR sharing across patients appeared less clear than in mice.

This specimen was CD4+ T cells sorted from blood, taken at week 0. This chain joins TRBV23-1 and TRBJ1-1, with D tentatively TRBD1 (6 bases). TRBV23-1 is given ORF status, its function remaining uncertain. The receptor's source is a human donor with alopecia areata. This CDR3 is CASSQNREVTEAFF. The CDR3 region has the DNA TGCGCCAGCAGTCAAAACAGGGAAGTTACTGAAGCTTTCTTT.